What follows are 17 T cell receptor beta chains derived from one specimen sequenced in a study of T cells in localized non-small cell lung cancer. Libraries were prepared by immunoSEQ multiplex PCR; TCRdb keeps only in-frame clonotypes and omits some of them. The sample consists of approximately 5,500 clones, 25% to 30% of them appearing once. Sequenced here: lung tumor tissue, sampled before any cancer treatment. Source of these receptors: a female donor of 60 years or more with stage I lung adenocarcinoma.

This clone appeared a few times. This chain joins TRBV12-5 and TRBJ2-5; D is possibly TRBD1 (6 bases). CDR1 is LGHNT, CDR2 FRNRAP, per germline. CDR3 size: 14 residues. Trimming left V 5 bases short and J 1 base short, with 11 bases between. This chain's CDR3 is CASGEGGSQETQYF. CDR3 DNA sequence: TGTGCTAGTGGTGAAGGGGGATCCCAAGAGACCCAGTACTTC.

The chain is built from TRBV7-5 and TRBJ2-3; the D call of TRBD2 is as the table states it, not checked on the DNA. TRBV7-5 has pseudogene status. The CDR3 extends over 15 amino acids. The CDR3, as DNA: TGTGCCAGCAGCTTAGGGAAGAGGGCCACAGATACGCAGTATTTT. It translates to CASSLGKRATDTQYF.

This clone is medium-sized within its sample. The chain joins TRBV11-3 to TRBJ2-7; TRBD1 matches at 11 bases. Germline-derived CDR1 and CDR2 are SGHNT and YENEEA. The CDR3 length is 16 residues. V was pared by 5 bases and J by 2 bases, with 8 bases of the junction left unmatched. The DNA for the CDR3 is TGTGCCAGCAGCCAAGCCGGACAGGGGGCGGCCTACGAGCAGTACTTC. Translated: CASSQAGQGAAYEQYF.

The chain carries TRBV25-1 and TRBJ1-2; D gene uncertain. The CDR3 runs to 12 residues. Deletions cut 5 bases from V and 4 bases from J, with 8 bases between. The germline CDR1 and CDR2 sequences are MGHDK and SYGVNS. For the CDR3, the DNA is TGTGCCAGCAGTTCAGATTTCTATGGCTACACCTTC. This translates into CASSSDFYGYTF.

In its sample, this clone ranks as medium-sized. The rearrangement uses TRBV11-3 and TRBJ2-7, with TRBD1 matching 9 bases. Trimming took 0 bases from V and 3 from J; bases not matched to a gene: 6. From germline, CDR1 is SGHNT and CDR2 YENEEA. The CDR3 extends over 16 amino acids. CDR3 nucleotide sequence: TGTGCCAGCAGCTTAGACGGGGCGACAGGGGGCTACGAGCAGTACTTC. Its protein is CASSLDGATGGYEQYF. Together with reference TRBV11-3 and TRBJ2-7, the CDR3 gives the full variable domain: EAGVVQSPRYKIIEKKQPVAFWCNPISGHNTLYWYLQNLGQGPELLIRYENEEAVDDSQLPKDRFSAERLKGVDSTLKIQPAELGDSAVYLCASSLDGATGGYEQYFGPGTRLTVT.

There are a few counts of this clone. The rearrangement links TRBV12-5 to TRBJ2-2; D unresolved. The CDR3 is 13 residues long. Germline CDR1 reads LGHNT; CDR2 reads FRNRAP. This CDR3 is CATDRSNTGELFF. CDR3 in DNA: TGTGCCACCGACCGGAGCAACACCGGGGAGCTGTTTTTT.

This clone is judged medium-sized. The CDR3 nucleotides are TGTGCCAGCAGCTTAGATGGCGGGAGGGCTCGCAATGAGCAGTTCTTC. Translated: CASSLDGGRARNEQFF. V gene TRBV11-3 combines with J gene TRBJ2-1; 9 bases map to TRBD2. Germline V lookup: CDR1 SGHNT, CDR2 YENEEA. The CDR3 length is 16 residues. With 0 bases clipped from V and 6 bases from J, the junction kept 6 bases outside the gene matches.

The V call is TRBV11-3, the J call TRBJ2-1; 10 nucleotides align to TRBD1. Germline trimming cut 5 bases from V and 6 bases from J; bases unmatched to any gene: 7. Germline values: CDR1 SGHNT, CDR2 YENEEA. The CDR3 has 15 amino acids. CDR3 coding DNA: TGTGCCAGCAGCCAGGACAGGGGGGGAGGCAATGAGCAGTTCTTC. This sequence encodes CASSQDRGGGNEQFF.

The chain is built from TRBV6-8 and TRBJ1-5; D unclear. The CDR3 runs to 15 residues. CDR1 MNHGY and CDR2 SAAAGT come from the germline V gene. V lost 0 bases, J lost 4 bases, and 10 bases lay in between. The CDR3 DNA sequence: TGTGCCAGCAGTTACTCACCTGCTCCGAATCAGCCCCAGCATTTT. Residues: CASSYSPAPNQPQHF.

The rearrangement links TRBV11-3 to TRBJ1-1; D uncertain. Trimming removed 2 bases at V and 2 bases at J, with 15 bases between. From germline, CDR1 is SGHNT and CDR2 YENEEA. This CDR3 comprises 16 residues. CDR3: CASSLSQARVNTEAFF. The DNA for the CDR3 is TGTGCCAGCAGCTTATCCCAGGCTCGGGTTAACACTGAAGCTTTCTTT.

There are a few counts of this clone. The chain carries TRBV27 and TRBJ2-2; D uncertain. CDR1 MNHEY and CDR2 SMNVEV come from the germline V gene (reference sequence). V was pared by 7 bases and J by 7 bases, with 16 bases between. The CDR3 runs to 14 residues. CDR3 loop: CASTHGLVDGELFF. The CDR3 nucleotides read TGTGCCAGCACCCACGGGCTAGTGGACGGGGAGCTGTTTTTT.

V and J are TRBV11-3 and TRBJ2-2, with TRBD2 as a possible D gene (6 bases). Germline assignment: CDR1 SGHNT and CDR2 YENEEA. The CDR3 has 14 residues. The V and J ends lost 4 bases and 4 bases respectively, with 10 bases between them. The CDR3 region has the DNA TGTGCCAGCAGCTCCCAGCGGGCCACCGGGGAGCTGTTTTTT. It encodes CASSSQRATGELFF. Variable domain in full (rest from reference TRBV11-3 and TRBJ2-2): EAGVVQSPRYKIIEKKQPVAFWCNPISGHNTLYWYLQNLGQGPELLIRYENEEAVDDSQLPKDRFSAERLKGVDSTLKIQPAELGDSAVYLCASSSQRATGELFFGEGSRLTVL.

The gene calls are TRBV10-2 and TRBJ1-3, with D unclear. The CDR3 is 14 residues long. Trimming took 5 bases from V and 3 from J, leaving 11 bases between them. Germline values: CDR1 WSHSY, CDR2 SAAADI. The CDR3 reads CASSRGLDGNTIYF. CDR3 coding DNA: TGCGCCAGCAGTCGCGGATTAGATGGAAACACCATATATTTT.

This chain joins TRBV25-1 and TRBJ1-5; no definite D call. V lost 4 bases to trimming and J lost 0 bases, with 7 bases between them. From germline, CDR1 is MGHDK and CDR2 SYGVNS. This CDR3 comprises 14 residues. The CDR3 sequence is CASSVADSNQPQHF. Written as DNA, the CDR3 is TGTGCCAGCAGTGTGGCAGATAGCAATCAGCCCCAGCATTTT.

J is TRBJ2-3 and V is TRBV14, with 8 nucleotides matching TRBD2. Trimming took 5 bases from V and 10 from J; bases not matched to a gene: 8. The CDR3 runs to 13 residues. The germline V gene encodes CDR1 SGHDN and CDR2 FVKESK. The CDR3 DNA reads as TGTGCCAGCAGCTTCGAGCGGGGGACGCCGCAGTATTTT. This sequence encodes CASSFERGTPQYF.

Of note for this clone: Its ends do not fully match the called genes, so a read error is possible. The chain couples TRBV11-3 to TRBJ1-3; TRBD1 matches at 8 bases. Germline V lookup: CDR1 SGHNT, CDR2 YENEEA. The CDR3 runs 15 residues. In nucleotides, the CDR3 is TGTGCCAGCAGCCAAACCGGGACAGGCGGAACCACCATATATTTT. It specifies CASSQTGTGGTTIYF.

The J gene is TRBJ2-3, the V gene TRBV11-3; 9 nucleotides align to TRBD1. The J segment lost 7 bases and the V segment lost 6 bases, leaving 8 bases of the junction unmatched. Germline loops: CDR1 SGHNT, CDR2 YENEEA. CDR3 length: 14 amino acids. The CDR3 sequence: CASRAGQGINTQYF. For the CDR3, the DNA is TGTGCCAGCAGGGCGGGACAGGGTATTAATACGCAGTATTTT.